The TCR beta chain described here comes from a study of immune characterization of retroperitoneal liposarcoma. TCRdb processed the PCR reads anew with MiXCR; each CDR3 protein has one entry. The data contain approximately 10,000 distinct CDR3 sequences, roughly 28% of them singletons. The CDR3 totals 14 residues. Trimming removed 3 bases at V and 5 bases at J, with 13 bases between. Sequencing was carried out using tumor tissue. This chain uses TRBV12-3 or TRBV12-4 with TRBJ2-5; no reliable D call. This clonotype was obtained from a female donor with retroperitoneal liposarcoma. This CDR3 reads CASSFRRNGETQYF. DNA for the CDR3: TGTGCCAGCAGTTTTAGGCGAAATGGGGAGACCCAGTACTTC.